This TCR beta chain was observed in a study of OX40 agonist ivuxolimab in advanced cancers. The V end was cut by 5 bases, the J end by 3 bases, with 14 bases between. CDR1 is LNHDA, CDR2 SQIVND, per germline (reference sequence). CDR3 length equals 14 residues. The data were produced by immunoSEQ multiplex PCR, yet TCRdb's version contains in-frame clones alone and is incomplete. The sample shows approximately 19,000 clones, 80% to 90% of them seen only once. The sample in question was CD4+ or CD8+ T cells sorted from blood, obtained in a trial of the OX40 agonist ivuxolimab. The sequence came from an adult with an advanced solid tumor such as melanoma, head and neck, liver or kidney cancer. The chain employs TRBV19 and TRBJ2-7; no clear D gene. The chain's CDR3 is CASSPRVTDYEQYF. The CDR3 bases are TGTGCCAGTAGTCCCCGGGTCACCGACTACGAGCAGTACTTC.